This is a list of T cell receptor beta chains from one sample in a study of blood T cell repertoires in COVID-19. The data were produced by immunoSEQ multiplex PCR, yet TCRdb's version contains in-frame clones alone and is incomplete. The profile covers about 280,000 clones, with nearly 90% appearing a single time and less than 10% taken by the ten largest. The sequenced sample consisted of peripheral blood. The receptors were sampled from a man aged 18 to 29 with active or convalescent COVID-19. CDR3s include the opening cysteine and the closing phenylalanine or tryptophan. Fields, in order: V gene, J gene, clone size, CDR3 protein. Clone size is given for some rows only: seen once, a few or many times, or a class if the clone is expanded.

V gene: TRBV9; J gene: TRBJ2-3; clone size: .; CDR3 protein: CASSPQGGASAPTDTQYF
V gene: TRBV11-2; J gene: TRBJ2-1; clone size: .; CDR3 protein: CASRGGSEEFF
V gene: TRBV3-1/TRBV3-2; J gene: TRBJ2-7; clone size: .; CDR3 protein: CASSPTAGALEQYF
V gene: TRBV19; J gene: TRBJ1-5; clone size: .; CDR3 protein: CASSIMVRGNQPQHF
V gene: TRBV2; J gene: TRBJ1-1; clone size: .; CDR3 protein: CASVRGSEAFF
V gene: TRBV3-1/TRBV3-2; J gene: TRBJ2-3; clone size: .; CDR3 protein: CASSQDMAGATDTQYF
V gene: TRBV7-9; J gene: TRBJ1-6; clone size: .; CDR3 protein: CASSAQGLPYNSPLHF
V gene: TRBV4-1; J gene: TRBJ1-2; clone size: .; CDR3 protein: CASSQGQGPYGYTF
V gene: TRBV12-5; J gene: TRBJ1-5; clone size: once; CDR3 protein: CASGLVDRGSNQPQHF
V gene: TRBV4-1; J gene: TRBJ2-3; clone size: .; CDR3 protein: CASSAPSGLGTDTQYF
V gene: TRBV20-1; J gene: TRBJ1-5; clone size: .; CDR3 protein: CSASSRNNQPQHF
V gene: TRBV5-1; J gene: TRBJ2-2; clone size: .; CDR3 protein: CASSLGQGAGTGELFF
V gene: TRBV10-3; J gene: TRBJ2-2; clone size: .; CDR3 protein: CAIRAGTGAFNTGELFF
V gene: TRBV11-2; J gene: TRBJ1-1; clone size: .; CDR3 protein: CASSFGQNTEAFF
V gene: TRBV13; J gene: TRBJ2-5; clone size: .; CDR3 protein: CASSLGRWLETQYF
V gene: TRBV9; J gene: TRBJ2-2; clone size: .; CDR3 protein: CASRAGADTGELFF
V gene: TRBV29-1; J gene: TRBJ1-1; clone size: few; CDR3 protein: CSVENPDSTVVNTEAFF
V gene: TRBV21-1; J gene: TRBJ1-5; clone size: .; CDR3 protein: CASSKTGTGRPEFNQPQHF
V gene: TRBV2; J gene: TRBJ2-7; clone size: .; CDR3 protein: CASSERGIYEQYF
V gene: TRBV11-2; J gene: TRBJ1-6; clone size: few; CDR3 protein: CASSLTGESSYNSPLHF
V gene: TRBV5-5; J gene: TRBJ2-1; clone size: .; CDR3 protein: CASSLTGFTYNEQFF
V gene: TRBV2; J gene: TRBJ2-7; clone size: .; CDR3 protein: CASSEPLYEQYF
V gene: TRBV13; J gene: TRBJ2-1; clone size: .; CDR3 protein: CASSLRQEQFF
V gene: TRBV2; J gene: TRBJ1-6; clone size: .; CDR3 protein: CASSGSRNYNSPLHF
V gene: TRBV12-5; J gene: TRBJ2-3; clone size: .; CDR3 protein: CASDLHSGGSTDTQYF
V gene: TRBV10-2; J gene: TRBJ1-5; clone size: .; CDR3 protein: CASSDWETGGWPQHF